This TCR beta chain was retrieved from a study of control samples from healthy donors and cancer patients. Generated by immunoSEQ multiplex PCR, the TCRdb table keeps only in-frame clones and is missing some. The table shows about 120,000 clones, with approximately 92% occurring only once. The V gene end was trimmed by 8 bases and the J gene end by 7 bases; junction bases not matched to a gene: 5. This CDR3 region has 13 residues. Looked up from germline, CDR1 is SNHLY and CDR2 is FYNNEI. The chain combines TRBV2 with TRBJ1-5; 10 bases map to TRBD1. This clonotype was obtained from a man older than 75 with head and neck cancer. Sequenced input: PBMCs. The CDR3: CASVGQGDQPQHF. In nucleotides, the CDR3 is TGTGCCAGCGTAGGACAGGGGGACCAGCCCCAGCATTTT.